This TCR beta chain was retrieved from a study of T-cell memory formation after mild COVID-19. Study information: TCR clusters showed largely donor specificity. Study outcomes and limitations: Pre-infection memory harbored some responding clones, suggesting cross-reactive memory joined. Among CD4+ contracting clones, most were CM and EM, and CD8+ ones EMRA.

TCR alpha and TCR beta cDNA libraries with sample barcodes and UMIs came from 5'RACE using constant-segment primers. TCRdb re-called the 5' RACE reads with MiXCR, one entry per CDR3 protein. The repertoire has 200,000 or so distinct CDR3 sequences, about a sixth of them found once; the top ten carry 2.4%. V dropped 5 bases and J dropped 6; count of bases not matched to a gene: 6. This CDR3 comprises 13 residues. As regards this clonotype: What it recognizes is unknown.

This receptor was obtained from an adult woman who had mild COVID-19 (a few samples of this study predate the infection). Cell type and time point are not known. The chain uses TRBV12-3 or TRBV12-4 and TRBJ2-7, with 8 bases lining up with TRBD1. Sequenced sample: PBMCs or a T cell subset sorted from them (not recorded which). As DNA, the CDR3 is TGTGCCAGCAGTATACCTACAGGGGGCGAGCAGTACTTC. As protein: CASSIPTGGEQYF.